This paragraph covers one T cell receptor beta chain sequence. This sample stems from a study of T-cell memory formation after mild COVID-19. After 5'RACE with constant-segment primers, TCR alpha and TCR beta cDNA libraries carrying sample barcodes and UMIs were obtained. One entry per CDR3 protein results from TCRdb running MiXCR on the 5' RACE reads. In the table there are 85,000 to 130,000 distinct CDR3 sequences, around 12% of which are singletons. The sequence came from an adult woman who had mild COVID-19 (a few samples of this study predate the infection). Cell type and time point are not known. Sequencing used PBMCs or a T cell subset sorted from them (not recorded which).

The chain's CDR3 is CAWSDPTGRMNTEAFF. DNA of the CDR3: TGTGCCTGGAGCGACCCAACTGGGAGAATGAACACTGAAGCTTTCTTT. This chain joins TRBV30 and TRBJ1-1; D is uncertain. The CDR3 runs 16 residues. Germline V gene data show CDR1 as GTSNPN and CDR2 as SVGIG (reference sequence). Trimming left V 3 bases short and J 0 bases short, with 17 bases between.